The 19 T cell receptor beta chains presented below share a single source sample, sequenced in a study of blood T cell repertoires in COVID-19. Some clones are missing from TCRdb's copy, which holds only in-frame ones; the method was immunoSEQ multiplex PCR. The sample comprises 200,000 or so clones, roughly 84% of which are singletons, and 15% to 20% rests with the top ten. The specimen was peripheral blood. These receptors all come from a man aged 45 to 65 with COVID-19, enrolled during active disease.

The V call is TRBV7-2, the J call TRBJ2-4; 8 bases map to TRBD1. The germline CDR1 and CDR2 sequences are SGHTA and FQGNSA. The CDR3 length is 14 residues. V gave up 5 bases and J gave up 2 bases; unmatched junction bases: 2. Here the CDR3 reads CASSPGGTKNIQYF. As DNA, the CDR3 is TGTGCCAGCAGCCCAGGGGGCACCAAAAACATTCAGTACTTC.

CDR3 in amino acids: CASSQDPGQGIEQYF. The CDR3 region has the DNA TGTGCCAGCAGCCAAGATCCGGGACAAGGGATCGAGCAGTACTTC. V usage is TRBV3-1 (or the pseudogene TRBV3-2) and J usage is TRBJ2-7, with TRBD1 as a possible D gene (6 bases). V lost 0 bases and J 6 bases, leaving 15 bases between the germline ends. The germline CDR1 and CDR2 sequences are LGHDT and YNNKEL (reference sequence). The CDR3 is 15 residues long.

At least ten counts were recorded for this clone. The CDR3: CASHPRSGEQFF. The CDR3 DNA is TGTGCCAGCCACCCCAGGTCGGGAGAGCAGTTCTTC. The rearrangement joins TRBV2 to TRBJ2-1; D perhaps matches TRBD2 (5 bases). The CDR3 is made up of 12 amino acids. V was shortened by 8 bases and J by 10 bases, with 15 bases between the two germline ends. The germline gives CDR1 SNHLY, CDR2 FYNNEI.

This clone was seen a handful of times. The chain is built from TRBV2 and TRBJ1-2; perhaps TRBD1 as D (6 bases). This CDR3 contains 14 residues. The germline V gene has CDR1 SNHLY and CDR2 FYNNEI. V lost 6 bases to trimming and J lost 0 bases, with 11 bases between them. CDR3 amino acids: CASRLQGTNYGYTF. As DNA, the CDR3 is TGTGCCAGCAGGTTACAGGGAACTAACTATGGCTACACCTTC.

The genes are TRBV19 and TRBJ1-5, with D uncertain. Germline CDR1 LNHDA, CDR2 SQIVND (reference sequence). Trimming pared 10 bases from V and 2 bases from J, leaving 15 bases between. This CDR3 region has 14 residues. The CDR3 region is CATQEGYGNQPQHF. The CDR3 DNA sequence: TGTGCCACCCAAGAGGGATATGGCAATCAGCCCCAGCATTTT. The variable domain in full, with the rest retrieved from reference TRBV19 and TRBJ1-5, is DGGITQSPKYLFRKEGQNVTLSCEQNLNHDAMYWYRQDPGQGLRLIYYSQIVNDFQKGDIAEGYSVSREKKESFPLTVTSAQKNPTAFYLCATQEGYGNQPQHFGDGTRLSIL.

This clone was seen a single time. V and J are TRBV5-5 and TRBJ2-3; tentative D call: TRBD2 (6 bases). The CDR3 has 14 amino acids. Trimming took off 4 bases at V and 7 bases at J, with 16 bases between the two ends. Per germline, CDR1 SGHKS and CDR2 YYEKEE (reference sequence). As DNA, the CDR3 is TGTGCCAGCAGCCCCGGGACTGTGCCATATACGCAGTATTTT. This gives the protein CASSPGTVPYTQYF.

This chain connects TRBV2 to TRBJ1-1; possible D gene TRBD1, 5 bases. Trimming removed 6 bases from V and 5 bases from J, with 16 bases in between. Germline-derived CDR1 and CDR2 are SNHLY and FYNNEI. The CDR3 consists of 14 residues. The CDR3 DNA sequence: TGTGCCAGCAGCGTATCCCCGGGGGGGACTGAAGCTTTCTTT. Its protein is CASSVSPGGTEAFF.

This clone was counted a single time. This rearrangement joins TRBV2 to TRBJ1-6; 7 bases are a match to TRBD1. The CDR3 totals 21 residues. In germline, CDR1 is SNHLY, CDR2 FYNNEI. Germline trimming cut 4 bases from V and 0 bases from J; bases unmatched to any gene: 18. The CDR3 protein is CASSGASGTAPSSSYNSPLHF. DNA of the CDR3: TGTGCCAGCAGTGGGGCCTCTGGGACAGCACCATCGAGCTCCTATAATTCACCCCTCCACTTT.

CDR3 in amino acids: CASTSGGALGDTQYF. The CDR3 coding sequence is TGTGCCAGCACCAGCGGGGGGGCCCTAGGAGATACGCAGTATTTT. The gene calls are TRBV25-1 and TRBJ2-3, with 10 bases identical to TRBD2. The V gene's germline CDR1 is MGHDK and CDR2 SYGVNS. The length of the CDR3 is 15 residues. V lost 7 bases to trimming and J lost 5 bases; unmatched junction nucleotides: 9.

J is TRBJ2-7 and V is TRBV19; maybe TRBD2 (5 bases). Trimming removed 4 bases from V and 3 bases from J, with 16 bases in between. The CDR3 totals 15 residues. The V gene's germline CDR1 is LNHDA and CDR2 SQIVND (reference sequence). The CDR3: CASSTGINGYYEQYF. The CDR3 DNA reads TGTGCCAGTAGTACGGGGATAAATGGCTACTACGAGCAGTACTTC.

The J gene is TRBJ1-3, the V gene TRBV7-9; D may be TRBD1 (5 bases). The CDR3 loop spans 15 amino acids. Deletions cut 1 base from V and 4 bases from J, with 11 bases between. Germline V lookup: CDR1 SEHNR, CDR2 FQNEAQ (reference sequence). DNA for the CDR3: TGTGCCAGCAGCTTAGAGGGGCTCGGAGGAAACACCATATATTTT. Protein: CASSLEGLGGNTIYF.

The chain uses TRBV11-2 and TRBJ2-1, with TRBD2 as a possible D gene (6 bases). The CDR3 runs 16 residues. Trimming pared 6 bases from V and 12 bases from J, leaving 27 bases between. CDR1 and CDR2 (germline): SGHAT, FQNNGV. The CDR3 loop reads CASSFPHTRGRLGQFF. The DNA of the CDR3 is TGTGCCAGCAGTTTTCCCCATACGCGGGGTCGGTTGGGGCAGTTCTTC.

The chain has TRBV7-9 and TRBJ2-3; D gene unclear. The V end lost 2 bases, the J end lost 5 bases, and 5 bases lay between the germline ends. Germline CDR1 SEHNR, CDR2 FQNEAQ (reference sequence). The CDR3 covers 12 residues. Here the CDR3 DNA reads TGTGCCAGCAGCTTATCCGGAGATACGCAGTATTTT. It is translated as CASSLSGDTQYF.

This clone has just a few counts. V is TRBV11-2 and J is TRBJ1-6; 7 nucleotides line up with TRBD1. CDR1 and CDR2 from the germline V gene are SGHAT and FQNNGV. V lost 5 bases, J lost 9 bases, and 4 bases stayed unmatched. The CDR3 covers 13 residues. This CDR3 reads CASSPGGGSPLHF. The CDR3 DNA reads as TGTGCCAGCAGCCCAGGGGGAGGTTCACCCCTCCACTTT.

CDR3: CASSPGGEPETQYF. CDR3 nucleotides: TGTGCCAGCTCACCAGGAGGGGAACCAGAGACCCAGTACTTC. This chain uses TRBV18 with TRBJ2-5, with D maybe TRBD2 (6 bases). Between the trimmed V and J ends, which lost 2 bases and 4 bases, there was a span of 11 bases. Germline V gene data show CDR1 as KGHSH and CDR2 as LQKENI. The CDR3 is 14 amino acids.

The rearrangement uses TRBV9 and TRBJ2-7, with 10 bases lining up with TRBD2. The V gene's germline CDR1 is SGDLS and CDR2 YYNGEE. The CDR3 length is 15 residues. J lost 5 bases, V lost 0 bases, and 5 bases had no gene match. The CDR3, as DNA: TGTGCCAGCAGCGTAGGGGTAGCGGGAGGTAACGAGCAGTACTTC. It encodes CASSVGVAGGNEQYF.

The chain carries TRBV6-2 or TRBV6-3 and TRBJ1-4; TRBD1 matches 7 bases. The V gene's germline CDR1 is MNHEY and CDR2 SVGEGT. This CDR3 comprises 14 residues. V gave up 4 bases and J gave up 5 bases; unmatched junction bases: 4. CDR3 nucleotides: TGTGCCAGCAGTTGGGGACAGCAAAATGAAAAACTGTTTTTT. Its translation is CASSWGQQNEKLFF.

The V call is TRBV4-2, the J call TRBJ2-3; 7 bases map to TRBD2. V lost 0 bases, J lost 2 bases, and 2 bases stayed unmatched. The CDR3 is 15 residues long. CDR1 is LGHNA and CDR2 is YNFKEQ in the germline V gene. The CDR3 sequence is CASSQDGDYTDTQYF. CDR3 sequence (DNA): TGTGCCAGCAGCCAAGATGGGGACTACACAGATACGCAGTATTTT.

This chain connects TRBV6-5 to TRBJ2-7, with 10 bases identical to TRBD1. CDR1 MNHEY and CDR2 SVGAGI come from the germline V gene. This CDR3 is built from 14 residues. V lost 6 bases to trimming and J lost 4 bases; unmatched junction nucleotides: 6. CDR3 DNA: TGTGCCAGCAGAAGGACAGGGGGTGGGTACGAGCAGTACTTC. This gives the protein CASRRTGGGYEQYF.